One sample yielded the 26 T cell receptor beta chains listed below, sequenced in a study of T-cell memory formation after mild COVID-19. TCRdb called the 5' RACE reads again in MiXCR, with one record for every CDR3 protein. The table has more than 110,000 distinct CDR3 sequences, under 30% seen once; the top ten hold roughly 24%. Sequences were obtained from PBMCs or a T cell subset sorted from them (not recorded which). Receptor source: an adult woman who had mild COVID-19 (a few samples of this study predate the infection). Cell type and time point are not known.

The sample holds a few counts of this clonotype. The rearrangement joins TRBV27 to TRBJ2-3; D is ambiguous. CDR3 length: 15 residues. Trimming stripped 3 bases from V and 2 bases from J, with 12 bases between. CDR1 MNHEY and CDR2 SMNVEV come from the germline V gene (reference sequence). The CDR3 DNA reads TGTGCCAGCAGTTTCACAGCCAGACCCACAGATACGCAGTATTTT. Translated: CASSFTARPTDTQYF.

The V gene is TRBV4-3, the J gene TRBJ2-5; D is uncertain. The length of the CDR3 is 15 residues. CDR1 is LGHNA, CDR2 YSLEER, per germline. Trimming took 0 bases from V and 1 from J, leaving 9 bases between them. CDR3: CASSQDLSSQETQYF. CDR3 DNA: TGCGCCAGCAGCCAAGATCTGAGTAGCCAAGAGACCCAGTACTTC.

The chain couples TRBV23-1 to TRBJ1-5, with 8 nucleotides matching TRBD1. TRBV23-1 is identified as an open reading frame with a role that is uncertain. This CDR3 has 15 amino acids. The trim removed 5 bases at V and 5 bases at J, leaving 8 bases unmatched. CDR3 sequence: CASSERTGKDQPQHF. The CDR3 DNA follows: TGCGCCAGCAGTGAACGGACAGGGAAGGATCAGCCCCAGCATTTT.

The CDR3 reads CASSESEGVLPQETQYF. CDR3 DNA sequence: TGTGCCAGCAGTGAATCTGAGGGGGTCCTCCCCCAAGAGACCCAGTACTTC. The genes are TRBV25-1 and TRBJ2-5; D is perhaps TRBD1 (6 bases). Germline V CDR1 and CDR2: MGHDK, SYGVNS. The ends were cut back, 1 base at V and 1 base at J, with 16 bases in the middle. CDR3 size: 17 residues.

This clonotype was recorded a few times. The chain is built from TRBV5-1 and TRBJ2-2; TRBD1 agrees at 8 bases. Germline loops: CDR1 SGHRS, CDR2 YFSETQ. The CDR3 runs 16 residues. V dropped 4 bases and J dropped 1; count of bases not matched to a gene: 6. The DNA of the CDR3 is TGCGCCAGCAGCCTCCCGGGACAGGAGAACACCGGGGAGCTGTTTTTT. It translates to CASSLPGQENTGELFF. The variable domain in full, with the rest retrieved from reference TRBV5-1 and TRBJ2-2, is KAGVTQTPRYLIKTRGQQVTLSCSPISGHRSVSWYQQTPGQGLQFLFEYFSETQRNKGNFPGRFSGRQFSNSRSEMNVSTLELGDSALYLCASSLPGQENTGELFFGEGSRLTVL.

V gene TRBV30 combines with J gene TRBJ1-1, with D maybe TRBD1 (6 bases). The CDR3 covers 15 residues. Between the trimmed V and J ends, which lost 0 bases and 0 bases, there was a span of 11 bases. Germline CDR1 reads GTSNPN; CDR2 reads SVGIG (reference sequence). The CDR3 sequence is CAWSVQRQVNTEAFF. The CDR3 DNA sequence: TGTGCCTGGAGTGTACAGCGACAGGTGAACACTGAAGCTTTCTTT.

This sequence joins TRBV10-3 and TRBJ2-4, with no clear D. Trimming took 3 bases from V and 4 from J, leaving 10 bases between them. The CDR3 runs to 14 residues. CDR1 is ENHRY and CDR2 is SYGVKD in the germline V gene. CDR3 residues: CAISEKSEKNIQYF. The CDR3 DNA sequence: TGTGCCATCAGTGAAAAAAGCGAGAAAAACATTCAGTACTTC.

This clonotype was seen only a few times. This chain joins TRBV4-2 and TRBJ1-5; no firm D call. The length of the CDR3 is 15 residues. Germline V gene sequence: CDR1 LGHNA, CDR2 YNFKEQ. Trimming removed 1 base at V and 1 base at J, with 8 bases between. The DNA of the CDR3 is TGTGCCAGCAGCCAAGGGCGCCAGAGCAATCAGCCCCAGCATTTT. Translation: CASSQGRQSNQPQHF.

This clonotype was detected a few times. The rearrangement links TRBV7-2 to TRBJ2-3; 11 nucleotides match TRBD2. Per the germline V gene, CDR1 is SGHTA and CDR2 is FQGNSA. This CDR3 comprises 15 residues. With V trimmed by 4 bases and J by 4 bases, 4 bases remained unmatched. CDR3 nucleotide sequence: TGTGCCAGCAGCTACACTAGCGGGGGCCCAGATACGCAGTATTTT. Amino acid sequence: CASSYTSGGPDTQYF.

Notes on this clonotype: Sequence at one end of the junction differs from germline and may be a read error. V gene TRBV7-7 combines with J gene TRBJ2-7; 10 bases map to TRBD1. Germline CDR1 and CDR2: SSHAT and FNYEAQ (reference sequence). The length of the CDR3 is 15 residues. CDR3 bases: TGTGCTAGCAGCTTCGGACAGGGGGATTCCTACGAGCAGTACTTC. It encodes CASSFGQGDSYEQYF.

The chain couples TRBV20-1 to TRBJ2-3; TRBD2 aligns across 9 bases. The CDR3 consists of 16 residues. From germline, CDR1 is DFQATT and CDR2 SNEGSKA (reference sequence). Trimming took 6 bases from V and 0 from J; bases not matched to a gene: 10. The chain's CDR3 is CSAPAGGSTSTDTQYF. In DNA, the CDR3 is TGCAGTGCGCCAGCGGGAGGATCGACTAGCACAGATACGCAGTATTTT.

V is TRBV9 and J is TRBJ1-2, with D possibly TRBD1 on 5 matching bases. Trimming took off 2 bases at V and 7 bases at J, with 12 bases between the two ends. The germline gives CDR1 SGDLS, CDR2 YYNGEE. The CDR3 is 13 residues long. CDR3 region: CASSVEGLSGYTF. Written as DNA, the CDR3 is TGTGCCAGCAGCGTCGAGGGGCTCTCTGGCTACACCTTC.

The CDR3 region is CSARAELATDTQYF. The CDR3 DNA reads TGCAGTGCCCGAGCAGAATTAGCTACAGATACGCAGTATTTT. The chain carries TRBV20-1 and TRBJ2-3; D is unresolved. Germline assignment: CDR1 DFQATT and CDR2 SNEGSKA (reference sequence). The CDR3 spans 14 residues. V lost 6 bases to trimming and J lost 3 bases, with 16 bases between them.

The chain carries TRBV20-1 and TRBJ1-6; D might be TRBD1 (6 bases). The CDR3 runs to 15 residues. CDR1 and CDR2 (germline): DFQATT, SNEGSKA (reference sequence). With 6 bases removed from V and 1 base from J, the gap between germline ends came to 13 bases. CDR3 DNA: TGCAGTGCCACCGAGGGGGTATCCTATAATTCACCCCTCCACTTT. Amino acid sequence: CSATEGVSYNSPLHF.

The table lists this clonotype with a few counts. The genes are TRBV12-3 or TRBV12-4 and TRBJ2-7; TRBD1 aligns across 7 bases. The V segment lost 4 bases and the J segment 2 bases; nucleotides outside the gene matches: 2. The CDR3 sequence is 13 residues long. CDR3 coding DNA: TGTGCCAGCAGTTGGCAGGGGGCCTACGAGCAGTACTTC. Translating it yields CASSWQGAYEQYF.

The sample holds a few counts of this clonotype. This chain connects TRBV15 to TRBJ1-6; D ambiguous. Germline CDR1 is LNHNV and CDR2 is YYDKDF (reference sequence). Trimming removed 1 base from V and 0 bases from J, with 10 bases in between. This CDR3 has 17 amino acids. This CDR3 reads CATSRGAPSSYNSPLHF. CDR3 nucleotide sequence: TGTGCCACCAGCAGAGGGGCACCGAGCTCCTATAATTCACCCCTCCACTTT. Full variable domain (remainder filled in from reference TRBV15 and TRBJ1-6): DAMVIQNPRYQVTQFGKPVTLSCSQTLNHNVMYWYQQKSSQAPKLLFHYYDKDFNNEADTPDNFQSRRPNTSFCFLDIRSPGLGDTAMYLCATSRGAPSSYNSPLHFGNGTRLTVT.

In this sample, this clonotype turned up a few times. The chain recombines TRBV27 with TRBJ2-7; 7 bases agree with TRBD1. The ends lost 4 bases at V and 3 bases at J; junction bases unmatched: 9. From germline, CDR1 is MNHEY and CDR2 SMNVEV (reference sequence). CDR3 length equals 15 residues. The CDR3 spells CASSSPWSGGYEQYF. CDR3 nucleotide sequence: TGTGCCAGCAGTTCGCCGTGGTCAGGGGGCTACGAGCAGTACTTC.

The chain employs TRBV20-1 and TRBJ1-2; unclear D gene. This CDR3 region has 12 residues. Trimming cost V 3 bases and J 8 bases, with 13 bases left between them. Germline assignment: CDR1 DFQATT and CDR2 SNEGSKA (reference sequence). The CDR3, as DNA: TGCAGTGCTAGTTCGGGGTTTCGGGGCTACACCTTC. It is translated as CSASSGFRGYTF.

The chain employs TRBV24-1 and TRBJ2-2; either TRBD1 or TRBD2 may supply D (6 bases each). The CDR3 has 15 residues. CDR1 KGHDR and CDR2 SFDVKD come from the germline V gene. Trimming removed 3 bases at V and 2 bases at J, with 9 bases between. The CDR3 spells CATSDGGPNTGELFF. CDR3 DNA: TGTGCCACCAGTGATGGGGGGCCTAACACCGGGGAGCTGTTTTTT.

This sequence joins TRBV9 and TRBJ2-3; TRBD2 matches 13 bases. Trimming took 3 bases from V and 2 from J; bases not matched to a gene: 6. Germline CDR1 SGDLS, CDR2 YYNGEE. This CDR3 contains 17 residues. The CDR3 spells CASSAGLAGVPTDTQYF. CDR3 sequence (DNA): TGTGCCAGCAGCGCAGGACTAGCGGGGGTTCCCACAGATACGCAGTATTTT.

The rearrangement joins TRBV25-1 to TRBJ1-1, with D maybe TRBD1 (5 bases). The V gene lost 4 bases and the J gene lost 5 bases, with 8 bases spanning the gap. Looked up from germline, CDR1 is MGHDK and CDR2 is SYGVNS. The CDR3 contains 12 residues. CDR3 DNA sequence: TGTGCCAGCAGTGCGGGGCCAACTGAAGCTTTCTTT. Translated, it gives CASSAGPTEAFF.

This clonotype has just a few counts. The V gene is TRBV5-1, the J gene TRBJ2-1, with D possibly being TRBD1 or TRBD2 (5 bases each). The CDR3 totals 18 residues. Germline-derived CDR1 and CDR2 are SGHRS and YFSETQ. V was pared by 4 bases and J by 3 bases, with 23 bases between. CDR3 residues: CASSDPVQGVPNYNEQFF. The CDR3 nucleotides are TGCGCCAGCAGCGATCCCGTTCAGGGAGTCCCTAACTACAATGAGCAGTTCTTC.

This rearrangement joins TRBV7-6 to TRBJ2-1, with 14 bases that match TRBD2. CDR3 size: 17 residues. V lost 5 bases and J lost 0; bases outside the gene matches: 3. The germline CDR1 and CDR2 sequences are SGHVS and FNYEAQ. CDR3 sequence: CASSIGTSGSSYNEQFF. CDR3 bases: TGTGCCAGCAGCATCGGGACTAGCGGGAGCTCCTACAATGAGCAGTTCTTC.

This rearrangement joins TRBV7-8 to TRBJ2-7; TRBD2 is a possible D gene (6 bases). From germline, CDR1 is SGHVS and CDR2 FQNEAQ. This CDR3 is built from 15 residues. V dropped 0 bases and J dropped 6 bases, with 15 bases sitting between them. CDR3 amino acids: CASSLAGRGTGEQYF. In nucleotides, the CDR3 is TGTGCCAGCAGCTTAGCGGGGAGAGGGACTGGCGAGCAGTACTTC.

V usage is TRBV12-3 or TRBV12-4 and J usage is TRBJ1-5, with a tentative D call TRBD1 (6 bases). The CDR3 totals 16 residues. The V end was cut by 6 bases, the J end by 6 bases, with 21 bases between. As DNA, the CDR3 is TGTGCCAGCAGCTTCGCGGGGTTGGGGGCCGCTCAGCCCCAGCATTTT. Translation: CASSFAGLGAAQPQHF.

The chain has TRBV30 and TRBJ2-1; possible D gene TRBD1, 6 bases. Germline CDR1 is GTSNPN and CDR2 is SVGIG (reference sequence). The CDR3 totals 14 residues. V was cut by 4 bases and J by 0 bases, with 10 bases left in between. CDR3 loop: CAWKGQSSYNEQFF. Written as DNA, the CDR3 is TGTGCCTGGAAAGGACAGAGCTCCTACAATGAGCAGTTCTTC. The whole variable domain, remainder taken from reference TRBV30 and TRBJ2-1, is SQTIHQWPATLVQPVGSPLSLECTVEGTSNPNLYWYRQAAGRGLQLLFYSVGIGQISSEVPQNLSASRPQDRQFILSSKKLLLSDSGFYLCAWKGQSSYNEQFFGPGTRLTVL.